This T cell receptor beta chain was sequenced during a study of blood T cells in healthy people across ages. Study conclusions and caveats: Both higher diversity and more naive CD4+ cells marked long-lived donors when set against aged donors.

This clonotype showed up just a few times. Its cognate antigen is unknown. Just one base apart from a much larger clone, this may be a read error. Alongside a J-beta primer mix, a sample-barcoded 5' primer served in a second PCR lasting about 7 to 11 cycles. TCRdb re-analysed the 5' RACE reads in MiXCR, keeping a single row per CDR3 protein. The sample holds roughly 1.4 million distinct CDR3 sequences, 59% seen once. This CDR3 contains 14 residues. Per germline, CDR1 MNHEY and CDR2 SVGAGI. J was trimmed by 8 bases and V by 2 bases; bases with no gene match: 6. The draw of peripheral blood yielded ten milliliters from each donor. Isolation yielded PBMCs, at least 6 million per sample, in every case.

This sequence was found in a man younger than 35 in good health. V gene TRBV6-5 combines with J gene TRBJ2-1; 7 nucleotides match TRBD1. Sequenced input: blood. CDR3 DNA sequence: TGTGCCAGCAGTTACGCCCTTACAGGGGATGAGCAGTTCTTC. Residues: CASSYALTGDEQFF.